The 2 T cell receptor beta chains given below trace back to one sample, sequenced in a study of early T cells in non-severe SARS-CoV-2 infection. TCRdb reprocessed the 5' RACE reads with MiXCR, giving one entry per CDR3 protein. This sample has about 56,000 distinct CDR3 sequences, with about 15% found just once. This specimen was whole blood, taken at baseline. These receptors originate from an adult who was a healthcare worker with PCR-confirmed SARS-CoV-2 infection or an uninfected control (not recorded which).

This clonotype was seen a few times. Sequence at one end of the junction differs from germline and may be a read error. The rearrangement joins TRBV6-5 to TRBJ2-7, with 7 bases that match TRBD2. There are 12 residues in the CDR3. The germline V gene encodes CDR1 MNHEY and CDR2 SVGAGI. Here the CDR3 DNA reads TGCGACGACAGCGGGAATACGGACGAGCAGTACTTC. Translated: CDDSGNTDEQYF.

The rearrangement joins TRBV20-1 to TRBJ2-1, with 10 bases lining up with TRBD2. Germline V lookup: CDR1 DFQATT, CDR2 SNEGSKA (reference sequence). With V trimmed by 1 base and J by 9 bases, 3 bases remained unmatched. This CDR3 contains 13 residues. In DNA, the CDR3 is TGCAGTGCTAGAGGGCTAGCGGGAGTTGAGCAGTTCTTC. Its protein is CSARGLAGVEQFF.